A single T cell receptor beta chain is shown here with its context. Its recognized antigen is unknown. Base qualities are not provided; no much larger clone lies one nucleotide away. The donors were people with melanoma. The library relied on the immunoSEQ multiplex PCR assay. TCRdb obtained this table from immuneACCESS and retained in-frame rearrangements with V and J assigned. These tables miss some clones; where compared with another copy, unresolved V genes account for less than half of the shortfall, and the remainder is unexplained. For this sample there are 7,500 to 10,000 clones; 69% appear just once. The ten largest make up around 20% of the sample. Trimming at the junction amounts to 5 bases on V and 2 bases on J, and the germline ends lie 12 bases apart. Measured from the cysteine to the phenylalanine, the CDR3 is 15 residues long. CDR3 DNA only is kept here, 45 bases in frame from base 1. The germline V gene gives CDR1 as SGHAT and CDR2 as FQNNGV.

This sample is part of a study of CD4+ T cells in melanoma (dated by TCRdb to 2022 to 2024). A note on the overall study: Neoantigen-specific CD4+ T cells in human melanoma were what the study investigated. What the research found in general, with its limitations: Neoantigen-specific CD4+ T cells in melanoma were reported to have a range of differentiation states. The report described a correlation between neoantigen-specific CD4+ T cells and the function of CD8+ T cells, macrophages and B cells.

Sequences were obtained from peripheral blood. The receptor's source is a human donor with melanoma. Here the chain combines TRBV11-2 and TRBJ2-2; the D segment could be TRBD1, given 6 matching bases. The DNA is TGTGCCAGCAGCCCATGGGACACCAACACCGGGGAGCTGTTTTTT. This codes for CASSPWDTNTGELFF.